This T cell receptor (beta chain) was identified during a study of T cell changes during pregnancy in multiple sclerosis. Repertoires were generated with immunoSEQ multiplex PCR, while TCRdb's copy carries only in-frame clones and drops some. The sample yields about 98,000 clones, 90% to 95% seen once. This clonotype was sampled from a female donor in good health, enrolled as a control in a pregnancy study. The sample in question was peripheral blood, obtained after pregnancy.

CDR3 residues: CASSRDRGSYEQYF. DNA of the CDR3: TGTGCCAGCAGCCGGGACAGGGGTTCCTACGAGCAGTACTTC. The V call is TRBV6-6, the J call TRBJ2-7; 10 bases are shared with TRBD1. V dropped 6 bases and J dropped 1; count of bases not matched to a gene: 3. CDR1 is MNHNY and CDR2 is SVGAGI in the germline V gene (reference sequence). CDR3 length: 14 residues.